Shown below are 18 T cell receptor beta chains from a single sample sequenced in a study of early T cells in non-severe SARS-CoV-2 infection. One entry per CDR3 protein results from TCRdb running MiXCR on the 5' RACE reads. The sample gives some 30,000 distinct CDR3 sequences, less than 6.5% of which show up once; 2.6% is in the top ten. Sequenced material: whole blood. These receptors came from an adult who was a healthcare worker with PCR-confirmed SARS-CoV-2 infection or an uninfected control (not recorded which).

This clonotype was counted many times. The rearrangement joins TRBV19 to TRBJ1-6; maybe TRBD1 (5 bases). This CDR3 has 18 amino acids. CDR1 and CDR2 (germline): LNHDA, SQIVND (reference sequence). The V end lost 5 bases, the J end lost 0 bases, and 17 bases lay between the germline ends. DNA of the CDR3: TGTGCCAGTAGTCCCGACAGTTCCCCTGGCTCCTATAATTCACCCCTCCACTTT. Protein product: CASSPDSSPGSYNSPLHF.

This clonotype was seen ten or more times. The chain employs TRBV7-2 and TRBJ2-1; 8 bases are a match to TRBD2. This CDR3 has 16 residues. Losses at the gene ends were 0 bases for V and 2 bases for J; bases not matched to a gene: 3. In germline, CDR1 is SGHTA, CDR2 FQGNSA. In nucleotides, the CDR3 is TGTGCCAGCAGCTTAGCGTTACTAGCGGCCTACAATGAGCAGTTCTTC. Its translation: CASSLALLAAYNEQFF.

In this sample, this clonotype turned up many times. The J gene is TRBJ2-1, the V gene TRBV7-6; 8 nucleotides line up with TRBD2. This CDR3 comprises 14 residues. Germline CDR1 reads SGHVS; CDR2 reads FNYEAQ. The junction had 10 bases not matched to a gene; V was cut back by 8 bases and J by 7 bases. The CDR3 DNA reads TGTGCCAGCGCGAGCGGGGGCCCAAATAATGAGCAGTTCTTC. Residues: CASASGGPNNEQFF. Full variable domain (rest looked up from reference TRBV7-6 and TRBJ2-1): GAGVSQSPRYKVTKRGQDVALRCDPISGHVSLYWYRQALGQGPEFLTYFNYEAQQDKSGLPNDRFSAERPEGSISTLTIQRTEQRDSAMYRCASASGGPNNEQFFGPGTRLTVL.

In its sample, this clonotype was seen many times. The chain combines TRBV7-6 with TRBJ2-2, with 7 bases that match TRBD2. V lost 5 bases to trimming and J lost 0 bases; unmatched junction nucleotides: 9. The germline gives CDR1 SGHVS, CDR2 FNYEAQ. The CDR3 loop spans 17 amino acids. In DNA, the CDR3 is TGTGCCAGCAGCACCATTCCTAGCGGCGCGAACACCGGGGAGCTGTTTTTT. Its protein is CASSTIPSGANTGELFF.

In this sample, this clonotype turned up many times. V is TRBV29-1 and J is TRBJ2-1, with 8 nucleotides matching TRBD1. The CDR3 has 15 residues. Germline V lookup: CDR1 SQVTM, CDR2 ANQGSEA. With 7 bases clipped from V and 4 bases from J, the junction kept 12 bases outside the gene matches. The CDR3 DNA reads TGCAGCGCGGACAGGGCGCCGGAAAGATACAATGAGCAGTTCTTC. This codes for CSADRAPERYNEQFF.

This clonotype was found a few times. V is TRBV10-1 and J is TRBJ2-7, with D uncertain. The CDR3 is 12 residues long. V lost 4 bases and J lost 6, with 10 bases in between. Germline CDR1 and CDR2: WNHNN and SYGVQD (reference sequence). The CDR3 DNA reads TGCGCCAGCAGTGCGTCCTTTCGCGAGCAGTACTTC. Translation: CASSASFREQYF.

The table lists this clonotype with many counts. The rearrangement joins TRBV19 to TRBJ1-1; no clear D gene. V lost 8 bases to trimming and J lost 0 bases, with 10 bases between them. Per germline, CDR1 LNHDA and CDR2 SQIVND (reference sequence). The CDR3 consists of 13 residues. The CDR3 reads CASGRSLNTEAFF. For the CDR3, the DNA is TGTGCCAGTGGGAGGAGCTTGAACACTGAAGCTTTCTTT. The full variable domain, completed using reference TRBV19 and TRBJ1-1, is DGGITQSPKYLFRKEGQNVTLSCEQNLNHDAMYWYRQDPGQGLRLIYYSQIVNDFQKGDIAEGYSVSREKKESFPLTVTSAQKNPTAFYLCASGRSLNTEAFFGQGTRLTVV.

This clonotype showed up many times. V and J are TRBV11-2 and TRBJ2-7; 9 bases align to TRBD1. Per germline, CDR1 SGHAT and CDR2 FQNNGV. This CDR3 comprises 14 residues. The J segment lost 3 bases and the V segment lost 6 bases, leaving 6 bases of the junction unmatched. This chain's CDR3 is CASRLTGGIYEQYF. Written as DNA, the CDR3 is TGTGCCAGCAGGCTCACAGGGGGCATCTACGAGCAGTACTTC.

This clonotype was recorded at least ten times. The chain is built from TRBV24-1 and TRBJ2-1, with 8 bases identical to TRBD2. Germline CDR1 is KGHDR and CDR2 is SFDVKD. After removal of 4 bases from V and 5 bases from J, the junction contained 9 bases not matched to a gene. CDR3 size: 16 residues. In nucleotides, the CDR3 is TGTGCCACCAGTGACCCCGGGAGGGGGGTCAACAATGAGCAGTTCTTC. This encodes CATSDPGRGVNNEQFF.

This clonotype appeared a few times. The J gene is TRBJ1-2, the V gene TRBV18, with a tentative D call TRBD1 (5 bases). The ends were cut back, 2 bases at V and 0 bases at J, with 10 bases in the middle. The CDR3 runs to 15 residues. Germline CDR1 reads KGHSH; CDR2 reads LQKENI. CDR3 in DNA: TGTGCCAGCTCACCAGGGGCGTCAGCTAACTATGGCTACACCTTC. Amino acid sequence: CASSPGASANYGYTF.

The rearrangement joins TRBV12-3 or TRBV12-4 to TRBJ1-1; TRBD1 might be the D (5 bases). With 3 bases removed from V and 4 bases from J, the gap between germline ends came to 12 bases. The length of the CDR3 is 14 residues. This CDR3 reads CASSLSQAGTEAFF. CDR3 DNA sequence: TGTGCCAGCAGTTTGTCACAGGCCGGCACTGAAGCTTTCTTT.

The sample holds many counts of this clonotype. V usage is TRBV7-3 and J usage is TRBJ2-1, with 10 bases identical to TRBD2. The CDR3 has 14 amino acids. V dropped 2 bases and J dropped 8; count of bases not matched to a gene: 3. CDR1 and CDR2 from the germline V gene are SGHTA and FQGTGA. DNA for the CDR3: TGTGCCAGCAGCTTAGGAGGGACTAGCGATGAGCAGTTCTTC. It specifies CASSLGGTSDEQFF.

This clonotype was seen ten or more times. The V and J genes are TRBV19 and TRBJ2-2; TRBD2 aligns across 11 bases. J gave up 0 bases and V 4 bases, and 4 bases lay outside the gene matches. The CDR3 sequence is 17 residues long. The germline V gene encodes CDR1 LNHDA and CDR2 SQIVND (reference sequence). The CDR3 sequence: CASSTTSGAANTGELFF. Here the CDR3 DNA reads TGTGCCAGTAGTACGACTAGCGGGGCCGCGAACACCGGGGAGCTGTTTTTT. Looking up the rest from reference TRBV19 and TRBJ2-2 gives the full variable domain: DGGITQSPKYLFRKEGQNVTLSCEQNLNHDAMYWYRQDPGQGLRLIYYSQIVNDFQKGDIAEGYSVSREKKESFPLTVTSAQKNPTAFYLCASSTTSGAANTGELFFGEGSRLTVL.

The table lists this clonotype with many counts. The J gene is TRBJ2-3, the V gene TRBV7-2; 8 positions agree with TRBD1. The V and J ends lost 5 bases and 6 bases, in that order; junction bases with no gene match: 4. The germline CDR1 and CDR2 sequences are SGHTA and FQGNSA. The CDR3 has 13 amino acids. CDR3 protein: CASSQDRADTQYF. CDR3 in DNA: TGTGCCAGCAGCCAGGACAGGGCCGATACGCAGTATTTT.

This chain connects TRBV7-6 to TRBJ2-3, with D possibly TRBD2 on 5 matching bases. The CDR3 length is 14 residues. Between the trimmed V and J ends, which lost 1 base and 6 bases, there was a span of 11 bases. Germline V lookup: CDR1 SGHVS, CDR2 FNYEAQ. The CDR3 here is CASSLGGRGDTQYF. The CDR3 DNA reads TGTGCCAGCAGCTTAGGTGGGAGAGGGGATACGCAGTATTTT.

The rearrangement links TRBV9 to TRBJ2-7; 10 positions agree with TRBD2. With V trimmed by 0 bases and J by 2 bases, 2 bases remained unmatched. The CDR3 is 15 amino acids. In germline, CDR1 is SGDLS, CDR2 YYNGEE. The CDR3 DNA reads TGTGCCAGCAGCGTAGGGACTAGCGGTACCTACGAGCAGTACTTC. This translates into CASSVGTSGTYEQYF.

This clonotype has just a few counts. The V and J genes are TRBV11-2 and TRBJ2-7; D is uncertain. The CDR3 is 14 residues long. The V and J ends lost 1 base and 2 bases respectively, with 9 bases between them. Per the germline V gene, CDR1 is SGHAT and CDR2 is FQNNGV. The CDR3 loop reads CASSLVLKTYEQYF. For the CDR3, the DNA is TGTGCCAGCAGCTTAGTATTGAAGACCTACGAGCAGTACTTC.

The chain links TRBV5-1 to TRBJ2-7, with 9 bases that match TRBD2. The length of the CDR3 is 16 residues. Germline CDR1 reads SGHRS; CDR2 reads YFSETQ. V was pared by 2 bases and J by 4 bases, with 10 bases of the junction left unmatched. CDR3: CASSLNTGTSSYEQYF. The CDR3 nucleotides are TGCGCCAGCAGCTTAAATACCGGGACTAGCAGTTACGAGCAGTACTTC. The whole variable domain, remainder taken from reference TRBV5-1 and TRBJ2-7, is KAGVTQTPRYLIKTRGQQVTLSCSPISGHRSVSWYQQTPGQGLQFLFEYFSETQRNKGNFPGRFSGRQFSNSRSEMNVSTLELGDSALYLCASSLNTGTSSYEQYFGPGTRLTVT.